The table lists the clone carrying this T cell receptor (beta chain) with a few counts. Antigen specificity is unknown. V lost 5 bases to trimming and J lost 5 bases, with 10 bases between them. This CDR3 spans 14 amino acids. CDR1 is SEHNR and CDR2 is FQNEAQ in the germline V gene (reference sequence). The whole isolated RNA underwent reverse transcription, so sequencing captured expressed TCRB transcripts. The table came from immunoSEQ multiplex PCR; TCRdb's copy has only in-frame clones and leaves some out. The data show fewer than 350,000 clones, about 15% seen once. These data originate in a study of beta chain features in type 1 diabetes. Findings and limits, study-wide: Among all four CD4+ subsets, Type 1 diabetes patients had TCRB CDR3s that were moderately but significantly shorter.

The sample consisted of naive CD4+ T cells from blood. The clonotype was recovered from a man in his late teens or twenties with type 1 diabetes. The chain combines TRBV7-9 with TRBJ2-6; D gene uncertain. The chain's CDR3 is CASSNHERANVLTF. CDR3 DNA sequence: TGTGCCAGCAGCAACCACGAGCGGGCCAACGTCCTGACTTTC. The variable domain in full, completed from reference TRBV7-9 and TRBJ2-6, reads DTGVSQNPRHKITKRGQNVTFRCDPISEHNRLYWYRQTLGQGPEFLTYFQNEAQLEKSRLLSDRFSAERPKGSFSTLEIQRTEQGDSAMYLCASSNHERANVLTFGAGSRLTVL.